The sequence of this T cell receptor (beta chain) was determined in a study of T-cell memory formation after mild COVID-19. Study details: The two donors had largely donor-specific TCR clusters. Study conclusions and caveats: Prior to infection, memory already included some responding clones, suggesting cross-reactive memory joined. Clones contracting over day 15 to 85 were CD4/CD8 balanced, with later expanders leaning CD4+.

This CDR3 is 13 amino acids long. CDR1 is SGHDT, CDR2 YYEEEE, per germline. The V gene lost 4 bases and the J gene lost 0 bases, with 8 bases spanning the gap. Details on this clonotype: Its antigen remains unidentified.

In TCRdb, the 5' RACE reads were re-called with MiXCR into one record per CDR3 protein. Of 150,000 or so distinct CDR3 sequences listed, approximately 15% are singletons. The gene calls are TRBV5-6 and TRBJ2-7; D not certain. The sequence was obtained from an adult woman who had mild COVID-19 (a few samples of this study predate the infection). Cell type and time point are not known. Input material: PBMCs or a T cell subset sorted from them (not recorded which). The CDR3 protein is CASSPGNSYEQYF. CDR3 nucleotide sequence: TGTGCCAGCAGCCCCGGTAACTCCTACGAGCAGTACTTC. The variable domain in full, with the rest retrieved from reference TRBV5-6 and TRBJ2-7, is DAGVTQSPTHLIKTRGQQVTLRCSPKSGHDTVSWYQQALGQGPQFIFQYYEEEERQRGNFPDRFSGHQFPNYSSELNVNALLLGDSALYLCASSPGNSYEQYFGPGTRLTVT.